This T cell receptor (beta chain) was recorded in a study of spatial heterogeneity in lung cancer. The overall study: The count of detected beta-chain sequences consistently exceeded that of alpha-chain sequences. Study outcomes and limitations: Ubiquitous expanded tumor TCRs were observed in blood more at resection than follow-up.

With V trimmed by 6 bases and J by 5 bases, 4 bases remained unmatched. The length of the CDR3 is 14 residues. Remarks on this clonotype: Its antigen is unidentified.

Time point noted: sample taken at primary tumor resection. Material for sequencing was whole RNA from tumor, nontumor lung or frozen PBMC, left unsorted. Samples were donated by 72 untreated early-stage non-small cell lung cancer patients. TCRdb re-called the 5' RACE reads with MiXCR, one entry per CDR3 protein. The sample gives 45,000 or so distinct CDR3 sequences, around 11% of which show up once; about 43% is in the top ten. The TCR sequence derives from a female donor with early-stage non-small cell lung cancer. The sequencing here drew on PBMCs, taken at surgery. The genes are TRBV12-3 or TRBV12-4 and TRBJ2-2; 9 bases align to TRBD1. CDR3: CASREGQGTGELFF. The CDR3, as DNA: TGTGCCAGCAGGGAAGGACAGGGGACCGGGGAGCTGTTTTTT.